The clone carrying this T cell receptor (beta chain) was seen only a few times. Its target is not known. The data stem from a study of identical twins. The study's findings and limits: Among out-of-frame alpha sequences shared by twins, low generation probability occurred in excess. The study drew conclusions from cross-sectional statistical analysis, not from following the same donors. The more abundant beta clonotypes in cord blood had fewer insertions, and memory repertoires did not show this.

The CDR3 runs to 19 residues. Trimming took 3 bases from V and 7 from J; bases not matched to a gene: 20. Germline-derived CDR1 and CDR2 are SNHLY and FYNNEI. From the 5' RACE reads, TCRdb called clonotypes with MiXCR, one entry per CDR3 protein. The sample has 420,000 or so distinct CDR3 sequences, roughly 20% seen once; the top ten hold 9% to 15%. This chain joins TRBV2 and TRBJ2-1; 8 positions match TRBD1. This clonotype was obtained from a man aged 45 to 65 in good health. What was sequenced was naive T cells sorted from blood. CDR3 residues: CASSEPGQGARLRGNEQFF. DNA for the CDR3: TGTGCCAGCAGTGAGCCCGGGCAGGGGGCGCGTTTAAGGGGTAATGAGCAGTTCTTC.